This TCR beta chain was recovered during a study of Ad26.COV2.S vaccination and SARS-CoV-2 variants. Worth noting for this clone: Its matching antigen is unknown.

Treatment defined: 15 to 20 received Ad26.COV2.S at low or high dose, single or two shots; five or six received placebo; per-sample allocation not given. The study sampled participants on day 63 after the first vaccine or placebo injection. Donor was an adult aged 18-55 years in Boston. Germline CDR1 LGHNA, CDR2 YNFKEQ. CDR3 size: 17 residues. Deletions cut 0 bases from V and 2 bases from J, with 14 bases between. Points from the study as a whole: Total responses of T cells may have been underestimated by the analyses of TCR breadth and depth. After vaccination, reports described spike-specific CD8+ and CD4+ T cell responses as showing substantial breadth.

Libraries were prepared by immunoSEQ multiplex PCR; TCRdb keeps only in-frame clonotypes and omits some of them. The data hold around 500,000 clones, with 89% observed a single time. The TCR was taken from a person aged 18-60 years who received the Ad26.COV2.S COVID-19 vaccine or a placebo. This chain links TRBV4-2 with TRBJ1-5; D ambiguous. This material consisted of peripheral blood, taken in a trial of Ad26.COV2.S vaccine versus placebo. The CDR3 region has the DNA TGTGCCAGCAGCCAAGAACCCTTGGCCGGCGGCAATCAGCCCCAGCATTTT. This sequence encodes CASSQEPLAGGNQPQHF.